The clone carrying this T cell receptor (beta chain) appeared a few times. The target antigen is unknown. The authors produced TCR alpha and TCR beta cDNA libraries with sample barcodes and UMIs by 5'RACE using constant-segment primers. A single record per CDR3 protein comes from TCRdb applying MiXCR to the 5' RACE reads. The sample contains roughly 410,000 distinct CDR3 sequences, 24% of which appear only once. This sample was taken from a study of T-cell memory formation after mild COVID-19. Turning to the study itself: TCR clustering was largely donor specific.

Trimming took 6 bases from V and 4 from J, leaving 9 bases between them. Germline values: CDR1 MNHEY, CDR2 SVGAGI. The CDR3 is 12 amino acids. Study-wide points: The pre-infection memory compartment contained some responding clones, suggesting cross-reactive memory joined.

This chain uses TRBV6-5 with TRBJ1-2; TRBD1 is a possible D gene (6 bases). This receptor was taken from an adult woman who had mild COVID-19 (a few samples of this study predate the infection). Cell type and time point are not known. Sequenced material: PBMCs or a T cell subset sorted from them (not recorded which). CDR3 nucleotide sequence: TGTGCCAGCAGCTCGGACAGCTATGGCTACACCTTC. This gives the protein CASSSDSYGYTF.